The rows below give T cell receptor beta chains drawn from one sample of a study of blood T cell repertoires in COVID-19. Sequenced by immunoSEQ multiplex PCR; TCRdb stores in-frame clones only, minus some. The sample shows under 300,000 clones, about four fifths of them seen only once. The sample comprised peripheral blood. The receptor source for this set is a human donor with COVID-19, enrolled during active disease. The donor label of this sample is uncertain. Both conserved end residues are part of each CDR3. The D gene is left open where the match is weak. Only some rows state a clone size, as once, few, many or a class for expanded clones.

clone size,V gene,D gene,J gene,CDR3 length,CDR3 DNA,CDR3 protein
.,TRBV5-4,TRBD1,TRBJ1-1,17,TGTGCCAGCAGCTTGGGACAGGGGGCGCAATATGGCACTGAAGCTTTCTTT,CASSLGQGAQYGTEAFF
.,TRBV29-1,.,TRBJ2-2,16,TGCAGCGTTGAATCCCCCGGAGGGGTCGGGGCCGGGGAGCTGTTTTTT,CSVESPGGVGAGELFF
few,TRBV30,.,TRBJ1-1,13,TGTGCCTGGAGTGTACTGTTTGGTGCCGAAGCTTTCTTT,CAWSVLFGAEAFF
.,TRBV5-5,.,TRBJ2-3,15,TGTGCCAGCAGCTCGGAGGGATATAGCACAGATACGCAGTATTTT,CASSSEGYSTDTQYF
.,TRBV18,.,TRBJ1-1,14,TGTGCCAGCTCACCCCCGACCAGGGGCACTGAAGCTTTCTTT,CASSPPTRGTEAFF
.,TRBV6-2/TRBV6-3,.,TRBJ1-2,15,TGTGCCAGCAGTTATGGGGGGTCGAGGGACTATGGCTACACCTTC,CASSYGGSRDYGYTF
many,TRBV9,TRBD2,TRBJ2-3,17,TGTGCCAGCAGCGTAGGACTAGCGGGAGGGGGCACAGATACGCAGTATTTT,CASSVGLAGGGTDTQYF
.,TRBV18,.,TRBJ2-5,14,TGTGCCAGCTCACCCGGGGTAAGCCAAGAGACCCAGTACTTC,CASSPGVSQETQYF
.,TRBV13,.,TRBJ2-7,16,TGTGCCAGCAGCGTTGACCCCAGAGGAAACTCCTACGAGCAGTACTTC,CASSVDPRGNSYEQYF
.,TRBV30,.,TRBJ1-4,13,TGTGCCTGGAGTAGGCAGGTCGGTGAAAAACTGTTTTTT,CAWSRQVGEKLFF
once,TRBV30,TRBD1,TRBJ1-1,14,TGTGCCTGGAGCCCGGGCAGGGGGTGGACTGAAGCTTTCTTT,CAWSPGRGWTEAFF
.,TRBV20-1,.,TRBJ1-4,11,TGCAGTGTCAGGACAGTCGAAAAACTGTTTTTT,CSVRTVEKLFF
.,TRBV7-2,TRBD1,TRBJ1-1,14,TGTGCCAGCAGTCCCCAGGGGGCGCAGACTGAAGCTTTCTTT,CASSPQGAQTEAFF
.,TRBV19,.,TRBJ1-2,13,TGTGCCAGTAGTATAGGAGGAAACTATGGCTACACCTTC,CASSIGGNYGYTF
.,TRBV9,.,TRBJ1-2,14,TGTGCCAGCAGCTCCGGCAGGGCTAACTATGGCTACACCTTC,CASSSGRANYGYTF
.,TRBV5-4,.,TRBJ1-1,13,TGTGCCAGCAGCTTGGTGGGCGCCCGAGAAGCTTTCTTT,CASSLVGAREAFF
.,TRBV29-1,.,TRBJ2-3,11,TGCAGCGTTACCCGGGGTGATACGCAGTATTTT,CSVTRGDTQYF
.,TRBV9,TRBD2,TRBJ2-3,16,TGTGCCAGCAGCGTAGCTGGCGGGAGTAGGCCAGATACGCAGTATTTT,CASSVAGGSRPDTQYF
.,TRBV29-1,TRBD1,TRBJ1-5,15,TGCAGCGTTGCCTTTGGAACAGGGGGCAATCAGCCCCAGCATTTT,CSVAFGTGGNQPQHF
.,TRBV29-1,TRBD1,TRBJ1-1,14,TGCAGCGGACAGACAGGGGGCGGAGGAGGTGGAGCTTTCTTT,CSGQTGGGGGGAFF
.,TRBV2,TRBD2,TRBJ2-1,14,TGTGCCAGCTTCAGACTAGCGGGAGGGGGTGAGCAGTTCTTC,CASFRLAGGGEQFF
.,TRBV11-3,TRBD2,TRBJ2-1,16,TGTGCCAGCAGCAACCCCACCGGGAGGCCAAACAATGAGCAGTTCTTC,CASSNPTGRPNNEQFF
.,TRBV5-4,TRBD2,TRBJ2-1,15,TGTGCCAGCAGCTTGGCCGGCGGGAGGTACAATGAGCAGTTCTTC,CASSLAGGRYNEQFF
.,TRBV14,TRBD1,TRBJ2-3,15,TGTGCCAGCAGCCAAGATCCCAGGGGGCGAAATACGCAGTATTTT,CASSQDPRGRNTQYF
.,TRBV3-1/TRBV3-2,.,TRBJ2-6,16,TGTGCCAGCAGCCGACACCTCAGCTCTGGGGCCAACGTCCTGACTTTC,CASSRHLSSGANVLTF
.,TRBV30,.,TRBJ1-2,11,TGTGCCTGGGGCGTCGGAGGAGGCTACACCTTC,CAWGVGGGYTF